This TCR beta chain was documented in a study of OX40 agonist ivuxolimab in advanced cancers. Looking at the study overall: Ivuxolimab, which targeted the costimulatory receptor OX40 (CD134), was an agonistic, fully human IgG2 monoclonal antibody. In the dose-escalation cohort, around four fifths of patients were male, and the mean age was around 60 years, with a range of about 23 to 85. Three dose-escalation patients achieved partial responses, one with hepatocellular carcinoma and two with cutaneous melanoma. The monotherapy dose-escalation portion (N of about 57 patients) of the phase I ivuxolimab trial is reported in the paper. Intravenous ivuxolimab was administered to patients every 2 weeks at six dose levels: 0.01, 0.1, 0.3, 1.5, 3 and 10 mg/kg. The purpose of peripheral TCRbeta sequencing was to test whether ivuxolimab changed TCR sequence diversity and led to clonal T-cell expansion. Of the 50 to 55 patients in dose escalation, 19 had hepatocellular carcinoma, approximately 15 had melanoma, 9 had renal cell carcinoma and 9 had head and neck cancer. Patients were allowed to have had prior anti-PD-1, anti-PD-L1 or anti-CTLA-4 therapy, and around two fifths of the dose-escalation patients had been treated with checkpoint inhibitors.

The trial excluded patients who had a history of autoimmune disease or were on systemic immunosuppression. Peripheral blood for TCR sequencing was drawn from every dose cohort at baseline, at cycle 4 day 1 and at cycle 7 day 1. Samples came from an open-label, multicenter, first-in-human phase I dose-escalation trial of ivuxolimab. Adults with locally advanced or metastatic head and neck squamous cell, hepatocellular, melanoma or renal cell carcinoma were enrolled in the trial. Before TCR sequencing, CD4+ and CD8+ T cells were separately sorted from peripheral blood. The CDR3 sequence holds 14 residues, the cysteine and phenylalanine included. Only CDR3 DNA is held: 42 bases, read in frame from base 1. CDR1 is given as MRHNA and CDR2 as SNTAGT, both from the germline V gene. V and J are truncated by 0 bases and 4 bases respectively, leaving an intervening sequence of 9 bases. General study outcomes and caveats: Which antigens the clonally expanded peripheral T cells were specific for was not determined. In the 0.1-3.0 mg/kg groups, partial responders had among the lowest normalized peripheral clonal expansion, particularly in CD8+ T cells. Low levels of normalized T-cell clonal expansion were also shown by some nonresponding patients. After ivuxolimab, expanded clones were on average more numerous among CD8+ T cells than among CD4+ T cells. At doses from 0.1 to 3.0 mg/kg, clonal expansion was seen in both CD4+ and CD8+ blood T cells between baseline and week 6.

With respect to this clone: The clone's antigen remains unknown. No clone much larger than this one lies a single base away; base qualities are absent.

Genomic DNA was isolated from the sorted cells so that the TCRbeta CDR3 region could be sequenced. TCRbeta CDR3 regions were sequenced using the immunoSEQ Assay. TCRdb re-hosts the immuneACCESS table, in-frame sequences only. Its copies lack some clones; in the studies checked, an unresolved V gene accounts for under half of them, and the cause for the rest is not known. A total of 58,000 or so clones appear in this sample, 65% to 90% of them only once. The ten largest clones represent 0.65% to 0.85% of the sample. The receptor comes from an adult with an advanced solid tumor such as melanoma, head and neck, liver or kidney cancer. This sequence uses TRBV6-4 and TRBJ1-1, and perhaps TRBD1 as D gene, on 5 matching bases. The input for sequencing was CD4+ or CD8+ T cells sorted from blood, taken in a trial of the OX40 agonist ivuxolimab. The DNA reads TGTGCCAGCAGTGACTCGGGGGGAGCCACTGAAGCTTTCTTT. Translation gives CASSDSGGATEAFF.